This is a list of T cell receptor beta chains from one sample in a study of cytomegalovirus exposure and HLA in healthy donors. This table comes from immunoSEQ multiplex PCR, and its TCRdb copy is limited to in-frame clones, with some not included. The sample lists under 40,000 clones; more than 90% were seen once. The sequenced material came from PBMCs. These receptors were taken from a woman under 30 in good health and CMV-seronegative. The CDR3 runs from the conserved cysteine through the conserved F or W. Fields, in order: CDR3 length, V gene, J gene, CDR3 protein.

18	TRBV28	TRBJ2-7	CASSLTPLKWASSYEQYF
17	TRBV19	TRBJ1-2	CASSTLQTGDFTYGYTF
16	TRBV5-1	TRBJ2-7	CASSLLGARPTYEQYF
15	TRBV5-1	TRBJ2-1	CASSPVGQGGNEQFF
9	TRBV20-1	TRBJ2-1	CSASGSQFF
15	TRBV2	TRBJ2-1	CASSRSSGGYNEQFF
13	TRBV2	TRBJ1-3	CASSADREDTIYF
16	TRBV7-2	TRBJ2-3	CASSLAGGPGTDTQYF
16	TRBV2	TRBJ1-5	CASRDRRSGGYQPQHF
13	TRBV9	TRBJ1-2	CASSVAEYYGYTF
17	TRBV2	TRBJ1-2	CASSESARGVLNYGYTF
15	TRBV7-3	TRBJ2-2	CASSSVGEGTGELFF
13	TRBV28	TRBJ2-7	CASSPLGQYEQYF
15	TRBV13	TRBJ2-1	CASSWDRNVGREQFF
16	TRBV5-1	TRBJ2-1	CASSFAGPQEGEGQFF
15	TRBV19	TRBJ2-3	CASSIGGRDADTQYF
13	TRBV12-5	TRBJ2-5	CARGGYPLQTQYF
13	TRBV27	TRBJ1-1	CASTARDGTEAFF
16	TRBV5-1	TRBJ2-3	CASSTGTSGSTDTQYF
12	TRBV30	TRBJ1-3	CAWGGGANTIYF
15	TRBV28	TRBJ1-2	CASSFATGTVYGYTF
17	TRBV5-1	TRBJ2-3	CASSLVASGSFPDTQYF
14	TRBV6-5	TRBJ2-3	CASSKQVTTDTQYF
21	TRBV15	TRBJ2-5	CATSRDDVQGLALMSGETQYF
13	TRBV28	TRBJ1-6	CASLQGGNSPLHF
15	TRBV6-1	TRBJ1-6	CASSNLPRENSPLHF
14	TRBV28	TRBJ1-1	CASSFRQGNTEAFF
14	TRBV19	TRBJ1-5	CASSRGNRNQPQHF
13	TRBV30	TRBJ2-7	CAWGPGQGVREYF
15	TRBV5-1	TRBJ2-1	CASSISGNSYNEQFF
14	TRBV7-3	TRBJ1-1	CASSSQGPNTEAFF
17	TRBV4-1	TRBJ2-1	CASSPLFGRTGLDEQFF
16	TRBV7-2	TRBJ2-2	CASSSPGAANTGELFF
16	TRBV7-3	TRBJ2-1	CASSPLAESSYNEQFF
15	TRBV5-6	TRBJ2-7	CASSLAGSGRHEQYF
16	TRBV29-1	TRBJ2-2	CSVEGTSGSNTGELFF
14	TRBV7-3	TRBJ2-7	CASSLAGVDYEQYF
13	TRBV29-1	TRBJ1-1	CSVDRGGYTEAFF
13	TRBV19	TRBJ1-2	CASSIRQLYGYTF
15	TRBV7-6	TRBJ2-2	CASSLLTGEAGELFF
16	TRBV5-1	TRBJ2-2	CASSIQGGDVPGELFF
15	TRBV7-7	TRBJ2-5	CASSLDTGDGETQYF
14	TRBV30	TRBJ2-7	CAWSLGEGRYEQYF
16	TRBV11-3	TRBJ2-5	CASSKGLADLQETQYF